Listed here are 30 T cell receptor beta chains from one sample, sequenced in a study of blood T cell repertoires in COVID-19. The repertoire was sequenced with immunoSEQ multiplex PCR; TCRdb's copy has only in-frame clones and lacks some. This table holds a few hundred thousand clones, more than 65% found once. Sequenced sample: peripheral blood. All receptors derive from a human donor with acute or convalescent COVID-19. The donor label of this sample is uncertain.

The genes are TRBV10-2 and TRBJ1-5; D might be TRBD1 (5 bases). The length of the CDR3 is 15 residues. V was cut by 6 bases and J by 6 bases, with 18 bases left in between. The germline gives CDR1 WSHSY, CDR2 SAAADI. DNA of the CDR3: TGCGCCAGCAGAATAGCCGGGGGGGAGGGTCAGCCCCAGCATTTT. This translates into CASRIAGGEGQPQHF.

The chain joins TRBV19 to TRBJ1-1; D not certain. Germline V gene data show CDR1 as LNHDA and CDR2 as SQIVND (reference sequence). V was shortened by 5 bases and J by 0 bases, with 7 bases between the two germline ends. CDR3 length: 13 residues. CDR3 DNA: TGTGCCAGTAGTGTGGCAGTGAACACTGAAGCTTTCTTT. Amino acids: CASSVAVNTEAFF. The whole variable domain, filled in from reference TRBV19 and TRBJ1-1, reads DGGITQSPKYLFRKEGQNVTLSCEQNLNHDAMYWYRQDPGQGLRLIYYSQIVNDFQKGDIAEGYSVSREKKESFPLTVTSAQKNPTAFYLCASSVAVNTEAFFGQGTRLTVV.

CDR3 residues: CASSRTGSMNTEAFF. In DNA form, the CDR3 reads TGTGCCAGCAGCAGAACAGGGTCCATGAACACTGAAGCTTTCTTT. The chain recombines TRBV7-9 with TRBJ1-1; D possibly corresponds to TRBD1 (6 bases). The V end lost 5 bases, the J end lost 0 bases, and 13 bases lay between the germline ends. From germline, CDR1 is SEHNR and CDR2 FQNEAQ (reference sequence). The CDR3 covers 15 residues.

The chain carries TRBV21-1 and TRBJ1-4. TRBV21-1 is noted as a pseudogene. There are 19 residues in the CDR3. The DNA for the CDR3 is TGTGCCAGCAGCCCGCCGACCCCCGGCCTAAGAAGGAGAAGAGAAAAACTGTTTTTT. Translating it yields CASSPPTPGLRRRREKLFF.

In this sample, this clone turned up a few times. The chain couples TRBV7-8 to TRBJ1-3; D ambiguous. V lost 7 bases to trimming and J lost 0 bases, with 7 bases between them. The CDR3 sequence is 13 residues long. Germline V gene lookup returns CDR1 SGHVS and CDR2 FQNEAQ. CDR3 in amino acids: CASTRDSGNTIYF. In DNA form, the CDR3 reads TGTGCCAGCACTCGGGACTCTGGAAACACCATATATTTT.

This rearrangement joins TRBV3-1 (or the pseudogene TRBV3-2) to TRBJ1-2, with a weak D call TRBD1 (6 bases). In germline, CDR1 is LGHDT, CDR2 YNNKEL (reference sequence). The germline V and J ends were trimmed by 0 bases and 4 bases, with 15 bases remaining between them. CDR3 size: 16 residues. The CDR3 here is CASSQDIRGAIYGYTF. CDR3 nucleotide sequence: TGTGCCAGCAGCCAAGATATTCGGGGGGCAATCTATGGCTACACCTTC.

This clone was observed a single time. The gene calls are TRBV7-9 and TRBJ1-6, with a possible D match to TRBD1 (5 bases). The V and J ends lost 4 bases and 10 bases respectively, with 17 bases between them. CDR1 and CDR2 (germline): SEHNR, FQNEAQ (reference sequence). The CDR3 contains 15 residues. The CDR3 sequence is CASSSTGRLASPLHF. In nucleotides, the CDR3 is TGTGCCAGCAGCTCCACAGGACGCCTTGCCTCACCCCTCCACTTT.

The chain uses TRBV7-2 and TRBJ1-3; tentative D call: TRBD1 (6 bases). Per the germline V gene, CDR1 is SGHTA and CDR2 is FQGNSA. CDR3 length: 15 residues. V lost 1 base, J lost 1 base, and 8 bases lay in between. Here the CDR3 reads CASSLVQGSGNTIYF. Written as DNA, the CDR3 is TGTGCCAGCAGCTTAGTCCAGGGGTCTGGAAACACCATATATTTT.

The V call is TRBV18, the J call TRBJ2-3, with 8 bases identical to TRBD2. This CDR3 has 16 residues. Germline-derived CDR1 and CDR2 are KGHSH and LQKENI. V lost 2 bases, J lost 4 bases, and 8 bases stayed unmatched. CDR3: CASSPSGGRSADTQYF. As DNA, the CDR3 is TGTGCCAGCTCACCATCTGGCGGGAGGAGCGCAGATACGCAGTATTTT. The full variable domain, with the rest looked up from reference TRBV18 and TRBJ2-3, is NAGVMQNPRHLVRRRGQEARLRCSPMKGHSHVYWYRQLPEEGLKFMVYLQKENIIDESGMPKERFSAEFPKEGPSILRIQQVVRGDSAAYFCASSPSGGRSADTQYFGPGTRLTVL.

The count of this clone is one. The chain links TRBV18 to TRBJ2-4; the D gene is possibly TRBD1 (6 bases). The CDR3 runs 15 residues. Trimming left V 0 bases short and J 3 bases short, with 9 bases between. Germline assignment: CDR1 KGHSH and CDR2 LQKENI. Here the CDR3 DNA reads TGTGCCAGCTCACCACCCGTCAGGGGCAAAAACATTCAGTACTTC. It translates to CASSPPVRGKNIQYF.

This clone was found once. The chain is built from TRBV6-5 and TRBJ2-1, with 11 nucleotides matching TRBD1. Per the germline V gene, CDR1 is MNHEY and CDR2 is SVGAGI. The CDR3 contains 14 residues. Trimming at V came to 11 bases and at J to 7 bases, leaving 10 bases not matched to a gene. The CDR3: CAVLRDRGGNEQFF. Here the CDR3 DNA reads TGTGCCGTACTCCGGGACAGGGGGGGGAATGAGCAGTTCTTC.

The chain employs TRBV11-1 and TRBJ2-6, with unresolved D. CDR3 length: 14 residues. Germline V CDR1 and CDR2: SGHAT, FQDESV (reference sequence). The V end lost 4 bases, the J end lost 0 bases, and 4 bases lay between the germline ends. The CDR3 is CASSYGSGANVLTF. The CDR3 DNA sequence: TGTGCCAGCAGCTACGGCTCTGGGGCCAACGTCCTGACTTTC.

J is TRBJ2-1 and V is TRBV4-2; TRBD2 matches 7 bases. CDR3 length equals 14 residues. V gave up 6 bases and J gave up 4 bases; unmatched junction bases: 6. Germline V gene sequence: CDR1 LGHNA, CDR2 YNFKEQ. The CDR3 region is CASSRASGYNEQFF. CDR3 nucleotides: TGTGCCAGCAGTCGGGCTAGCGGTTACAATGAGCAGTTCTTC.

The chain combines TRBV3-1 (or the pseudogene TRBV3-2) with TRBJ2-6; 9 nucleotides agree with TRBD2. V trimming: 2 bases; J trimming: 4 bases; junction bases outside the gene matches: 6. This CDR3 is built from 17 residues. CDR1 is LGHDT and CDR2 is YNNKEL in the germline V gene (reference sequence). The CDR3 region has the DNA TGTGCCAGCAGCCAATTCTCTAGCGGGAAGGGGGCCAACGTCCTGACTTTC. Translating it yields CASSQFSSGKGANVLTF.

The rearrangement joins TRBV27 to TRBJ1-2, with 7 positions matching TRBD1. V shed 8 bases and J 6 bases; nucleotides not matched to a gene: 6. In germline, CDR1 is MNHEY, CDR2 SMNVEV (reference sequence). This CDR3 is 12 amino acids long. CDR3 DNA: TGTGCCAGCTATGTTACAGGGGATGGCTACACCTTC. It codes for CASYVTGDGYTF.

The chain recombines TRBV10-3 with TRBJ2-3, with D perhaps TRBD2 (6 bases). Looked up from germline, CDR1 is ENHRY and CDR2 is SYGVKD. V lost 4 bases and J 2 bases, leaving 7 bases between the germline ends. The CDR3 consists of 13 residues. As DNA, the CDR3 is TGTGCCATCAGTGTAGCGGCCACAGATACGCAGTATTTT. This gives the protein CAISVAATDTQYF.

This clone has just a few counts. One end of the junction is discordant with germline, which a read error may explain. This sequence joins TRBV7-9 and TRBJ1-2; TRBD1 agrees at 8 bases. The V gene's germline CDR1 is SEHNR and CDR2 FQNEAQ (reference sequence). CDR3 length: 15 residues. CDR3 sequence: CASSLEDRGSYGYTF. In DNA, the CDR3 is TGTGCCAGCAGTTTAGAAGACAGGGGAAGTTATGGCTACACCTTC.

The V call is TRBV6-7, the J call TRBJ1-2, with D tentatively TRBD1 (5 bases). TRBV6-7 is placed among ORFs of uncertain function. The CDR3 covers 15 residues. Trimming shortened V by 2 bases and J by 1 base, and 11 bases separated the two germline ends. Written as DNA, the CDR3 is TGTGCCAGCAGTTACCACTGGACAAGTAACTATGGCTACACCTTC. Encoded protein: CASSYHWTSNYGYTF.

The CDR3 loop reads CAWSRSGSRYEQYF. The CDR3 region has the DNA TGTGCCTGGAGTAGATCCGGGAGTCGGTACGAGCAGTACTTC. The chain has TRBV30 and TRBJ2-7, with D possibly being TRBD2 (6 bases). Trimming took off 2 bases at V and 4 bases at J, with 15 bases between the two ends. The CDR3 runs to 14 residues. Germline CDR1 is GTSNPN and CDR2 is SVGIG (reference sequence).

The chain links TRBV7-2 to TRBJ1-2; no definite D call. The ends were cut back, 3 bases at V and 4 bases at J, with 9 bases in the middle. Germline V gives CDR1 SGHTA, CDR2 FQGNSA. There are 13 residues in the CDR3. The CDR3 region is CASSFLEPYGYTF. The CDR3 DNA sequence: TGTGCCAGCAGCTTTTTAGAACCCTATGGCTACACCTTC.

The chain uses TRBV7-2 and TRBJ2-2; TRBD2 is a possible D gene (5 bases). Between the trimmed V and J ends, which lost 0 bases and 4 bases, there was a span of 9 bases. The CDR3 spans 15 residues. Per germline, CDR1 SGHTA and CDR2 FQGNSA. The CDR3 region is CASSLAGAVTGELFF. For the CDR3, the DNA is TGTGCCAGCAGCTTAGCGGGAGCCGTCACCGGGGAGCTGTTTTTT.

This chain uses TRBV9 with TRBJ2-3; TRBD2 aligns across 10 bases. CDR3 length equals 17 residues. CDR1 and CDR2 from the germline V gene are SGDLS and YYNGEE. Trimming at V came to 4 bases and at J to 3 bases, leaving 11 bases not matched to a gene. CDR3 sequence: CASSWSGSGRRTDTQYF. The CDR3, as DNA: TGTGCCAGCAGCTGGTCGGGTAGCGGGAGGAGGACAGATACGCAGTATTTT.

The chain uses TRBV7-2 and TRBJ2-3; weak D call: TRBD2 (5 bases). The CDR3 loop spans 18 amino acids. Germline V gene sequence: CDR1 SGHTA, CDR2 FQGNSA. Trimming removed 1 base from V and 2 bases from J, with 19 bases in between. The CDR3 nucleotides are TGTGCCAGCAGCTTAGGATTGTCAGTGGGAGTGAACACAGATACGCAGTATTTT. This codes for CASSLGLSVGVNTDTQYF. The full variable domain, its missing parts supplied by reference TRBV7-2 and TRBJ2-3, is GAGVSQSPSNKVTEKGKDVELRCDPISGHTALYWYRQSLGQGLEFLIYFQGNSAPDKSGLPSDRFSAERTGGSVSTLTIQRTQQEDSAVYLCASSLGLSVGVNTDTQYFGPGTRLTVL.

In its sample, this clone was seen a few times. In nucleotides, the CDR3 is TGTGCCAGTAGTATTTCCAGTCCTAATTCACCCCTCCACTTT. Protein: CASSISSPNSPLHF. This chain uses TRBV19 with TRBJ1-6; D remains ambiguous. Germline V gene sequence: CDR1 LNHDA, CDR2 SQIVND (reference sequence). The ends were cut back, 3 bases at V and 6 bases at J, with 9 bases in the middle. This CDR3 comprises 14 residues. Using reference TRBV19 and TRBJ1-6 for the parts outside the CDR3, the full variable domain is DGGITQSPKYLFRKEGQNVTLSCEQNLNHDAMYWYRQDPGQGLRLIYYSQIVNDFQKGDIAEGYSVSREKKESFPLTVTSAQKNPTAFYLCASSISSPNSPLHFGNGTRLTVT.

The V and J genes are TRBV6-2 or TRBV6-3 and TRBJ1-5, with 9 bases that match TRBD1. This CDR3 has 18 residues. Trimming removed 2 bases from V and 0 bases from J; junction bases left unmatched: 8. Germline V lookup: CDR1 MNHEY, CDR2 SVGEGT. CDR3 protein: CASSYLGQGPYSNQPQHF. Here the CDR3 DNA reads TGTGCCAGCAGTTACCTGGGACAGGGCCCGTATAGCAATCAGCCCCAGCATTTT.

The chain combines TRBV30 with TRBJ2-5; 7 positions match TRBD2. J gave up 1 base and V 3 bases, and 11 bases lay outside the gene matches. This CDR3 spans 16 amino acids. The germline V gene has CDR1 GTSNPN and CDR2 SVGIG (reference sequence). This CDR3 is CAWRGIGGRAQETQYF. The CDR3 DNA reads TGTGCCTGGAGAGGTATTGGAGGGAGGGCCCAAGAGACCCAGTACTTC.

This clone was recorded once. In DNA, the CDR3 is TGTGCCAGCAGCCAACCGGGGAAAGCCAAAAACATTCAGTACTTC. Encoded protein: CASSQPGKAKNIQYF. J is TRBJ2-4 and V is TRBV3-1 (or the pseudogene TRBV3-2); possible D gene TRBD2, 5 bases. CDR1 LGHDT and CDR2 YNNKEL come from the germline V gene (reference sequence). The CDR3 totals 15 residues. The V and J ends lost 2 bases and 0 bases respectively, with 8 bases between them.

This clone was observed a handful of times. The V and J genes are TRBV6-5 and TRBJ1-6, with D maybe TRBD1 (6 bases). CDR1 is MNHEY and CDR2 is SVGAGI in the germline V gene. Trimming took off 0 bases at V and 0 bases at J, with 6 bases between the two ends. This CDR3 spans 16 amino acids. CDR3 loop: CASSYSDSSYNSPLHF. CDR3 sequence (DNA): TGTGCCAGCAGTTACTCGGACAGCTCCTATAATTCACCCCTCCACTTT.

The chain is built from TRBV10-2 and TRBJ1-1; TRBD1 might be the D (6 bases). The germline V and J ends were trimmed by 8 bases and 3 bases, with 16 bases remaining between them. CDR3 length: 14 residues. CDR1 and CDR2 (germline): WSHSY, SAAADI. The CDR3 DNA reads TGCGCCAGCTCGCAGGGGTACGGGGACACTGAAGCTTTCTTT. Protein sequence: CASSQGYGDTEAFF.

The chain joins TRBV5-1 to TRBJ2-7, with D maybe TRBD1 (6 bases). This CDR3 is built from 14 residues. Germline CDR1 and CDR2: SGHRS and YFSETQ. V was cut by 1 base and J by 5 bases, with 13 bases left in between. The CDR3 protein is CASSLPGTLHEQYF. The DNA of the CDR3 is TGCGCCAGCAGCTTGCCAGGGACACTCCACGAGCAGTACTTC.